These 22 T cell receptor beta chains share one sample of origin, sequenced in a study of T cell responses to AZD1222 COVID-19 vaccine. Produced via immunoSEQ multiplex PCR; TCRdb's table is partial and in-frame only. The sample shows 95,000 to 110,000 clones, around 89% of them seen only once. The starting material was peripheral blood, obtained on day 0 of AZD1222 vaccination. These receptors were obtained from an adult in good health.

The chain employs TRBV9 and TRBJ1-2; D call uncertain. Per germline, CDR1 SGDLS and CDR2 YYNGEE. This CDR3 contains 12 residues. The V gene lost 2 bases and the J gene lost 5 bases, with 7 bases spanning the gap. The CDR3 nucleotides are TGTGCCAGCAGCGTCCAGAGGTATGGCTACACCTTC. Amino acids: CASSVQRYGYTF.

This chain links TRBV23-1 with TRBJ2-7; D is undetermined. TRBV23-1 is annotated as an ORF whose role is uncertain. V lost 2 bases, J lost 0 bases, and 5 bases lay in between. The CDR3 runs to 13 residues. The DNA of the CDR3 is TGCGCCAGCAGTCAAGAGTTCTCCTACGAGCAGTACTTC. It yields the protein CASSQEFSYEQYF.

The V gene is TRBV28, the J gene TRBJ1-2; 9 bases line up with TRBD1. The V gene's germline CDR1 is MDHEN and CDR2 SYDVKM. V was clipped by 4 bases and J by 10 bases; unmatched bases: 7. The CDR3 is made up of 13 amino acids. The CDR3 sequence: CASSSGTGNTYTF. In DNA, the CDR3 is TGTGCCAGCAGTTCCGGGACAGGGAACACCTACACCTTC.

The V gene is TRBV11-1, the J gene TRBJ1-4; the D is unclear. Germline-derived CDR1 and CDR2 are SGHAT and FQDESV (reference sequence). Deletions cut 5 bases from V and 0 bases from J, with 13 bases between. The CDR3 spans 16 residues. CDR3 region: CASSPPAGATNEKLFF. The CDR3 DNA sequence: TGTGCCAGCAGCCCTCCCGCCGGAGCAACTAATGAAAAACTGTTTTTT.

The chain has TRBV19 and TRBJ1-5; TRBD1 matches 7 bases. The germline CDR1 and CDR2 sequences are LNHDA and SQIVND (reference sequence). With 7 bases clipped from V and 3 bases from J, the junction kept 9 bases outside the gene matches. The CDR3 runs 15 residues. The CDR3 nucleotides read TGTGCCAGTAAACTGAGACAGGGTAACAATCAGCCCCAGCATTTT. This encodes CASKLRQGNNQPQHF.

This clone was seen a handful of times. V usage is TRBV6-5 and J usage is TRBJ2-1; D call uncertain. Per germline, CDR1 MNHEY and CDR2 SVGAGI. This CDR3 region has 13 residues. The ends were cut back, 2 bases at V and 2 bases at J, with 4 bases in the middle. CDR3 amino acids: CASSYGAYNEQFF. For the CDR3, the DNA is TGTGCCAGCAGTTACGGGGCCTACAATGAGCAGTTCTTC.

DNA for the CDR3: TGTGCCAGCAGTGTCCGACAGGGGGATGGCTACACCTTC. It is translated as CASSVRQGDGYTF. This chain links TRBV2 with TRBJ1-2, with 9 nucleotides matching TRBD1. The CDR3 is 13 residues long. Looked up from germline, CDR1 is SNHLY and CDR2 is FYNNEI. V lost 4 bases and J lost 6; bases outside the gene matches: 3. The full variable domain, its missing parts supplied by reference TRBV2 and TRBJ1-2, is EPEVTQTPSHQVTQMGQEVILRCVPISNHLYFYWYRQILGQKVEFLVSFYNNEISEKSEIFDDQFSVERPDGSNFTLKIRSTKLEDSAMYFCASSVRQGDGYTFGSGTRLTVV.

This clone has just a few counts. The V and J genes are TRBV5-1 and TRBJ1-6; D gene uncertain. CDR1 is SGHRS and CDR2 is YFSETQ in the germline V gene. Trimming removed 4 bases from V and 5 bases from J, with 7 bases in between. The CDR3 has 13 residues. The CDR3 DNA reads TGCGCCAGCAGCCGAGAAAATAATTCACCCCTCCACTTT. Encoded protein: CASSRENNSPLHF.

This chain uses TRBV28 with TRBJ2-3, with D hard to call. The CDR3 runs 16 residues. V was trimmed by 2 bases and J by 0 bases, leaving 12 bases between them. Germline V CDR1 and CDR2: MDHEN, SYDVKM. CDR3 loop: CASSLLVGSSTDTQYF. CDR3 nucleotides: TGTGCCAGCAGTTTACTCGTGGGGTCTAGCACAGATACGCAGTATTTT.

The rearrangement links TRBV28 to TRBJ1-5; TRBD1 might be the D (6 bases). The CDR3 sequence is 13 residues long. Germline CDR1 reads MDHEN; CDR2 reads SYDVKM. V was clipped by 2 bases and J by 4 bases, with 6 bases between them. CDR3 residues: CASSLDRNQPQHF. Written as DNA, the CDR3 is TGTGCCAGCAGTTTAGACAGGAATCAGCCCCAGCATTTT. Full variable domain (remainder filled in from reference TRBV28 and TRBJ1-5): DVKVTQSSRYLVKRTGEKVFLECVQDMDHENMFWYRQDPGLGLRLIYFSYDVKMKEKGDIPEGYSVSREKKERFSLILESASTNQTSMYLCASSLDRNQPQHFGDGTRLSIL.

The chain recombines TRBV5-5 with TRBJ1-1, with D perhaps TRBD1 (5 bases). The CDR3 runs 18 residues. Trimming left V 5 bases short and J 1 base short, with 24 bases between. Germline CDR1 reads SGHKS; CDR2 reads YYEKEE (reference sequence). This CDR3 reads CASRSGGWNGGWNTEAFF. The CDR3 DNA is TGTGCCAGCAGGTCCGGAGGCTGGAATGGGGGTTGGAACACTGAAGCTTTCTTT.

The gene calls are TRBV11-2 and TRBJ2-5; no clear D gene. This CDR3 region has 12 residues. Germline values: CDR1 SGHAT, CDR2 FQNNGV. With 4 bases removed from V and 5 bases from J, the gap between germline ends came to 8 bases. This CDR3 reads CASSSRLETQYF. The CDR3 region has the DNA TGTGCCAGCAGCTCGAGGCTGGAGACCCAGTACTTC.

The J gene is TRBJ2-2, the V gene TRBV10-1; D gene ambiguous. Deletions cut 2 bases from V and 1 base from J, with 17 bases between. This CDR3 contains 18 residues. CDR1 is WNHNN, CDR2 SYGVQD, per germline (reference sequence). CDR3: CASSEPTRNKLNTGELFF. The CDR3 DNA reads TGCGCCAGCAGTGAGCCAACTCGGAACAAGCTGAACACCGGGGAGCTGTTTTTT.

The chain joins TRBV5-5 to TRBJ1-3; D unresolved. Germline values: CDR1 SGHKS, CDR2 YYEKEE (reference sequence). V shed 0 bases and J shed 0 bases, with 7 bases lying between them. The CDR3 totals 15 residues. In nucleotides, the CDR3 is TGTGCCAGCAGCTTGGTTGTACTCTCTGGAAACACCATATATTTT. It codes for CASSLVVLSGNTIYF.

The chain links TRBV2 to TRBJ2-3; no clear D. V lost 6 bases to trimming and J lost 0 bases, with 4 bases between them. CDR1 and CDR2 from the germline V gene are SNHLY and FYNNEI. The CDR3 runs to 12 residues. The DNA for the CDR3 is TGTGCCAGCAGCTACAGCACAGATACGCAGTATTTT. Residues: CASSYSTDTQYF.

The chain carries TRBV28 and TRBJ1-6; 10 bases agree with TRBD1. Losses at the gene ends were 10 bases for V and 7 bases for J; bases not matched to a gene: 1. This CDR3 has 12 amino acids. Germline CDR1 and CDR2: MDHEN and SYDVKM. The CDR3 sequence is CATDRGNSPLHF. The DNA for the CDR3 is TGTGCCACGGACAGGGGGAATTCACCCCTCCACTTT. Drawing the rest from reference TRBV28 and TRBJ1-6, the complete variable domain is DVKVTQSSRYLVKRTGEKVFLECVQDMDHENMFWYRQDPGLGLRLIYFSYDVKMKEKGDIPEGYSVSREKKERFSLILESASTNQTSMYLCATDRGNSPLHFGNGTRLTVT.

This CDR3 reads CASSFRTGYSYGYTF. For the CDR3, the DNA is TGCGCCAGCAGCTTCAGGACAGGGTATAGTTATGGCTACACCTTC. V and J are TRBV5-1 and TRBJ1-2, with TRBD1 matching over 8 bases. Germline V gene lookup returns CDR1 SGHRS and CDR2 YFSETQ. CDR3 size: 15 residues. Trimming at V came to 2 bases and at J to 5 bases, leaving 8 bases not matched to a gene.

The J gene is TRBJ1-2, the V gene TRBV12-3 or TRBV12-4, with D possibly matching TRBD1 (5 bases). The germline V and J ends were trimmed by 5 bases and 2 bases, with 9 bases remaining between them. CDR3 length: 13 amino acids. The CDR3 protein is CASSTGPNYGYTF. The CDR3 nucleotides read TGTGCCAGCAGTACGGGGCCCAACTATGGCTACACCTTC.

The chain carries TRBV3-1 (or the pseudogene TRBV3-2) and TRBJ1-2, with 8 bases identical to TRBD1. Germline loops: CDR1 LGHDT, CDR2 YNNKEL (reference sequence). V lost 4 bases and J lost 3; bases outside the gene matches: 10. The CDR3 loop spans 16 amino acids. The CDR3 DNA sequence: TGTGCCAGCAGCCCCAGGACGTCACAGGGGGACTATGGCTACACCTTC. Encoded protein: CASSPRTSQGDYGYTF.

This clone was observed a handful of times. This chain joins TRBV5-1 and TRBJ2-7; 7 positions match TRBD1. CDR3 size: 15 residues. With 4 bases clipped from V and 3 bases from J, the junction kept 10 bases outside the gene matches. Germline CDR1 and CDR2: SGHRS and YFSETQ. CDR3 sequence (DNA): TGCGCCAGCAGCCCACGGCCGACAGGGAACTACGAGCAGTACTTC. Its protein product is CASSPRPTGNYEQYF.

The chain is built from TRBV3-1 (or the pseudogene TRBV3-2) and TRBJ1-1; D remains unclear. Trimming left V 4 bases short and J 1 base short, with 10 bases between. The V gene's germline CDR1 is LGHDT and CDR2 YNNKEL (reference sequence). The CDR3 extends over 14 amino acids. The CDR3 DNA reads as TGTGCCAGCAGCCTCGACCACACGAACACTGAAGCTTTCTTT. Protein: CASSLDHTNTEAFF.

V usage is TRBV19 and J usage is TRBJ2-5; TRBD2 agrees at 14 bases. J gave up 5 bases and V 5 bases, and 7 bases lay outside the gene matches. The germline gives CDR1 LNHDA, CDR2 SQIVND (reference sequence). This CDR3 is 16 amino acids long. CDR3 in amino acids: CASSPRLAGGQETQYF. CDR3 coding DNA: TGTGCCAGTAGTCCCCGACTAGCGGGAGGGCAGGAGACCCAGTACTTC.